A single sample gave rise to the 14 T cell receptor beta chains below, sequenced in a study of T cells after posttransplantation cyclophosphamide. Cyclophosphamide on days +3 and +4 followed busulfan-fludarabine conditioning and a marrow graft. Only in-frame clones appear in the TCRdb table, and some are missing; sequencing was by immunoSEQ multiplex PCR. The sample yields under 1,500 clones, without any singletons. The source was PBMCs, collected 84 days after allogeneic stem cell transplant with posttransplant cyclophosphamide. Receptors were obtained from a young adult male patient who received an allogeneic stem cell transplant from a related donor, was CMV-positive, and had no GVHD. A share of the T cells may be of graft donor origin.

By share of the sample, this clone is medium-sized. The chain combines TRBV5-8 with TRBJ2-5, with D possibly being TRBD1 (6 bases). The V end was cut by 0 bases, the J end by 0 bases, with 9 bases between. Germline V gene lookup returns CDR1 SGHTS and CDR2 YDEGEE. This CDR3 has 15 residues. The CDR3 coding sequence is TGTGCCAGCAGCTTGGTTACAGGGCACCAAGAGACCCAGTACTTC. Protein: CASSLVTGHQETQYF.

This clone ranks as medium-sized. V usage is TRBV6-1 and J usage is TRBJ2-7; TRBD1 aligns across 8 bases. This CDR3 region has 15 residues. With 5 bases clipped from V and 9 bases from J, the junction kept 15 bases outside the gene matches. The germline CDR1 and CDR2 sequences are MNHNS and SASEGT. CDR3 sequence reads: CASSLGQALLIGQYF. CDR3 coding DNA: TGTGCCAGCAGTCTGGGACAGGCCCTCCTTATCGGGCAGTACTTC.

By sample share, this clone is medium-sized. The CDR3 DNA reads TGTGCCAGCAGCGTAGTAATCGGGGAGACCCAGTACTTC. Translated, it gives CASSVVIGETQYF. V and J are TRBV9 and TRBJ2-5, with D uncertain. Germline-derived CDR1 and CDR2 are SGDLS and YYNGEE. The CDR3 loop spans 13 amino acids. The ends were cut back, 0 bases at V and 5 bases at J, with 8 bases in the middle.

Within the sample, this clone is medium-sized. The V call is TRBV6-4, the J call TRBJ2-1; D possibly uses TRBD1 or TRBD2 (5 bases each). V was shortened by 3 bases and J by 13 bases, with 13 bases between the two germline ends. CDR3 length equals 12 residues. Germline V gene lookup returns CDR1 MRHNA and CDR2 SNTAGT. This CDR3 is CASSDREGPQFF. CDR3 bases: TGTGCCAGCAGTGATCGTGAGGGGCCTCAGTTCTTC.

This clone rates as medium-sized (0.01 to 0.1%). This chain connects TRBV14 to TRBJ2-5, with D possibly being TRBD2 (6 bases). The germline V gene encodes CDR1 SGHDN and CDR2 FVKESK. V was shortened by 0 bases and J by 2 bases, with 10 bases between the two germline ends. The CDR3 consists of 15 residues. The CDR3 DNA reads TGTGCCAGCAGCCAAGATCGTGGGGGGCAAGAGACCCAGTACTTC. This encodes CASSQDRGGQETQYF. Drawing the rest from reference TRBV14 and TRBJ2-5, the complete variable domain is EAGVTQFPSHSVIEKGQTVTLRCDPISGHDNLYWYRRVMGKEIKFLLHFVKESKQDESGMPNNRFLAERTGGTYSTLKVQPAELEDSGVYFCASSQDRGGQETQYFGPGTRLLVL.

Within the sample, this clone is medium-sized (0.01 to 0.1%). This chain joins TRBV5-6 and TRBJ2-1, with D hard to call. Trimming pared 5 bases from V and 6 bases from J, leaving 12 bases between. In germline, CDR1 is SGHDT, CDR2 YYEEEE. This CDR3 is 13 amino acids long. The CDR3, as DNA: TGTGCCAGCAGAAAAATGTTTCGCAATGAGCAGTTCTTC. It specifies CASRKMFRNEQFF.

This clone is medium-sized in the sample. The DNA for the CDR3 is TGTGCCAGTAGTATCCTCGGGAGGGGGTCTAATCAGCCCCAGCATTTT. Protein sequence: CASSILGRGSNQPQHF. This chain uses TRBV19 with TRBJ1-5; TRBD1 might be the D (6 bases). The CDR3 length is 16 residues. The germline V gene encodes CDR1 LNHDA and CDR2 SQIVND (reference sequence). V lost 3 bases, J lost 4 bases, and 16 bases lay in between.

Relative to its sample, this clone is medium-sized (0.01 to 0.1%). V is TRBV2 and J is TRBJ2-3; 10 nucleotides agree with TRBD1. Trimming cost V 4 bases and J 2 bases; bases outside gene matches: 3. Per germline, CDR1 SNHLY and CDR2 FYNNEI. This CDR3 region has 15 residues. The CDR3 sequence: CASSVDRGPTDTQYF. CDR3 in DNA: TGTGCCAGCAGTGTAGACAGGGGGCCCACAGATACGCAGTATTTT.

This clone was recorded at least ten times. The chain recombines TRBV30 with TRBJ1-5, with D possibly TRBD1 on 6 matching bases. Trimming removed 2 bases from V and 0 bases from J, with 11 bases in between. Germline values: CDR1 GTSNPN, CDR2 SVGIG (reference sequence). CDR3 length equals 15 residues. The CDR3 region has the DNA TGTGCCTGGAGTTCGTCAGGGGCTAGCAATCAGCCCCAGCATTTT. Translated: CAWSSSGASNQPQHF.

This clone showed up many times. This chain uses TRBV6-1 with TRBJ1-1; D gene ambiguous. The CDR3 extends over 12 amino acids. V was pared by 7 bases and J by 1 base, with 7 bases between. Germline-derived CDR1 and CDR2 are MNHNS and SASEGT. The CDR3 DNA reads as TGTGCCAGCATTCACGGGAACACTGAAGCTTTCTTT. Translating gives CASIHGNTEAFF.

This clone occurred many times. This sequence joins TRBV24-1 and TRBJ2-3; tentatively, D is TRBD2 (6 bases). V was shortened by 4 bases and J by 1 base, with 11 bases between the two germline ends. This CDR3 spans 15 amino acids. Germline-derived CDR1 and CDR2 are KGHDR and SFDVKD. CDR3 bases: TGTGCCACCAGTGACCCCGGGACTGGCACAGATACGCAGTATTTT. This gives the protein CATSDPGTGTDTQYF.

This clone is medium-sized in the sample. This CDR3 reads CASSSGTGAHEQFF. CDR3 nucleotides: TGTGCCAGCAGCTCCGGGACAGGGGCCCATGAGCAGTTCTTC. V and J are TRBV7-2 and TRBJ2-1; 10 bases are a match to TRBD1. This CDR3 has 14 residues. CDR1 SGHTA and CDR2 FQGNSA come from the germline V gene. V lost 4 bases, J lost 8 bases, and 5 bases stayed unmatched.

By share of the sample, this clone is medium-sized. The chain has TRBV7-2 and TRBJ2-5; tentatively, D is TRBD1 (6 bases). CDR1 is SGHTA and CDR2 is FQGNSA in the germline V gene. V shed 5 bases and J shed 2 bases, with 18 bases lying between them. The CDR3 runs to 16 residues. CDR3 DNA: TGTGCCAGCAGCCGAGTGGGGGCAGGGTGGCAAGAGACCCAGTACTTC. Translating it yields CASSRVGAGWQETQYF.

This clone showed up many times. The chain is built from TRBV30 and TRBJ2-4; 9 bases are shared with TRBD1. The CDR3 covers 17 residues. Germline V gene data show CDR1 as GTSNPN and CDR2 as SVGIG (reference sequence). Trimming removed 2 bases from V and 0 bases from J; junction bases left unmatched: 8. This CDR3 reads CAWSTGTGRRAKNIQYF. Here the CDR3 DNA reads TGTGCCTGGAGTACCGGGACAGGGAGGCGAGCCAAAAACATTCAGTACTTC. Full variable domain (missing parts from reference TRBV30 and TRBJ2-4): SQTIHQWPATLVQPVGSPLSLECTVEGTSNPNLYWYRQAAGRGLQLLFYSVGIGQISSEVPQNLSASRPQDRQFILSSKKLLLSDSGFYLCAWSTGTGRRAKNIQYFGAGTRLSVL.